These 6 T cell receptor beta chains were all obtained from the same sample, sequenced in a study of T-cell memory formation after mild COVID-19. TCRdb reprocessed the 5' RACE reads via MiXCR and lists one record per CDR3 protein. This sample yields roughly 400,000 distinct CDR3 sequences, of which approximately 15% are seen a single time; roughly 21% belongs to the top ten. Sequences were obtained from PBMCs or a T cell subset sorted from them (not recorded which). The receptors here all came from a man between 18 and 35 years old who had mild COVID-19 (a few samples of this study predate the infection). Cell type and time point are not known.

V gene TRBV5-1 combines with J gene TRBJ2-5, with D perhaps TRBD1 (6 bases). Germline V gene sequence: CDR1 SGHRS, CDR2 YFSETQ. Trimming stripped 4 bases from V and 0 bases from J, with 16 bases between. This CDR3 is built from 16 residues. The CDR3, as DNA: TGCGCCAGCAGCGCGTCTGGACAGTCGTACCAAGAGACCCAGTACTTC. Protein: CASSASGQSYQETQYF.

This rearrangement joins TRBV7-9 to TRBJ2-3; D remains unclear. CDR1 SEHNR and CDR2 FQNEAQ come from the germline V gene (reference sequence). The CDR3 length is 15 residues. V was trimmed by 1 base and J by 5 bases, leaving 13 bases between them. The CDR3 loop is CASSLVSQVGDTQYF. The DNA of the CDR3 is TGTGCCAGCAGCTTAGTATCTCAGGTGGGAGATACGCAGTATTTT.

The chain links TRBV29-1 to TRBJ2-5, with a possible D match to TRBD2 (5 bases). The germline gives CDR1 SQVTM, CDR2 ANQGSEA. CDR3 length: 17 residues. V was clipped by 0 bases and J by 2 bases, with 19 bases between them. CDR3 in amino acids: CSVEDTAGDDWQETQYF. The DNA for the CDR3 is TGCAGCGTTGAAGACACGGCCGGGGATGATTGGCAAGAGACCCAGTACTTC.

The V gene is TRBV24-1, the J gene TRBJ2-1; 9 positions agree with TRBD2. The germline gives CDR1 KGHDR, CDR2 SFDVKD. V lost 3 bases and J lost 0; bases outside the gene matches: 2. The CDR3 is 16 residues long. Here the CDR3 reads CATSDQRGDSYNEQFF. The CDR3 DNA reads as TGTGCCACCAGTGATCAGCGGGGGGACTCCTACAATGAGCAGTTCTTC.

This sequence joins TRBV5-5 and TRBJ1-3; D gene unclear. The V gene's germline CDR1 is SGHKS and CDR2 YYEKEE (reference sequence). V was cut by 2 bases and J by 2 bases, with 17 bases left in between. This CDR3 contains 17 residues. CDR3 loop: CASSLPAAAFPGNTIYF. The CDR3 coding sequence is TGTGCCAGCAGCTTACCGGCGGCCGCGTTCCCTGGAAACACCATATATTTT.

The chain recombines TRBV15 with TRBJ2-2; 12 bases map to TRBD1. The V segment lost 3 bases and the J segment 7 bases; nucleotides outside the gene matches: 15. CDR3 size: 19 residues. Germline assignment: CDR1 LNHNV and CDR2 YYDKDF (reference sequence). The CDR3 protein is CATSRAPRRDRGQGGELFF. Here the CDR3 DNA reads TGTGCCACCAGCAGGGCCCCGCGCCGGGACAGGGGGCAAGGCGGGGAGCTGTTTTTT.